One sample yielded the 32 T cell receptor beta chains listed below, sequenced in a study of shared clonotypes between healthy human individuals. The table came from immunoSEQ multiplex PCR; TCRdb's copy has only in-frame clones and leaves some out. The data hold under 600,000 clones, with about 96% observed a single time. The sample consisted of naive CD4+ T cells sorted from blood. Subset of the sample: CD45RA+ positively selected. The receptors were gathered from a woman aged 25 to 39 in good health.

V and J are TRBV6-1 and TRBJ2-7, with D possibly TRBD1 on 5 matching bases. The CDR3 has 16 residues. The ends were cut back, 3 bases at V and 3 bases at J, with 18 bases in the middle. The germline V gene encodes CDR1 MNHNS and CDR2 SASEGT. The CDR3 DNA is TGTGCCAGCAGTGATGCCCGGCGGACACCTCACTACGAGCAGTACTTC. Translating gives CASSDARRTPHYEQYF.

The rearrangement joins TRBV5-1 to TRBJ2-2; D possibly corresponds to TRBD1 (6 bases). This CDR3 spans 16 amino acids. Germline loops: CDR1 SGHRS, CDR2 YFSETQ. With 4 bases removed from V and 0 bases from J, the gap between germline ends came to 13 bases. The CDR3 sequence: CASSPDRPTNTGELFF. The CDR3 bases are TGCGCCAGCAGCCCCGACAGGCCAACGAACACCGGGGAGCTGTTTTTT.

The chain combines TRBV6-1 with TRBJ2-7, with 8 bases matching TRBD2. CDR3 length equals 15 residues. V dropped 5 bases and J dropped 6; count of bases not matched to a gene: 12. Looked up from germline, CDR1 is MNHNS and CDR2 is SASEGT. The CDR3 coding sequence is TGTGCCAGCAGTACACCGGGACTAGGGGGGTTCGAGCAGTACTTC. Residues: CASSTPGLGGFEQYF.

J is TRBJ2-7 and V is TRBV29-1; the D gene is possibly TRBD2 (7 bases). Trimming left V 4 bases short and J 5 bases short, with 15 bases between. This CDR3 spans 13 amino acids. The germline gives CDR1 SQVTM, CDR2 ANQGSEA. The DNA for the CDR3 is TGCAGCGTTGCGGGGGGCGCATCCAACGAGCAGTACTTC. Amino acid sequence: CSVAGGASNEQYF.

The chain links TRBV9 to TRBJ1-1; no firm D call. V shed 2 bases and J shed 1 base, with 3 bases lying between them. The CDR3 runs 12 residues. Germline lookup yields CDR1 SGDLS and CDR2 YYNGEE. The CDR3 loop is CASSVKNTEAFF. The CDR3 DNA sequence: TGTGCCAGCAGCGTTAAGAACACTGAAGCTTTCTTT.

This clone was detected a few times. The chain links TRBV10-3 to TRBJ2-7; D possibly corresponds to TRBD1 (5 bases). Germline values: CDR1 ENHRY, CDR2 SYGVKD. The CDR3 consists of 14 residues. V was pared by 6 bases and J by 4 bases, with 16 bases between. CDR3: CAIRLNRQSYEQYF. The CDR3 nucleotides read TGTGCCATCAGACTAAACCGACAGTCTTACGAGCAGTACTTC.

This sequence joins TRBV28 and TRBJ2-1, with TRBD2 matching over 7 bases. The CDR3 consists of 16 residues. CDR1 is MDHEN, CDR2 SYDVKM, per germline. The ends lost 6 bases at V and 0 bases at J; junction bases unmatched: 8. Here the CDR3 reads CASRWTRSSSYNEQFF. The CDR3 DNA follows: TGTGCCAGCAGATGGACTAGGTCGAGCTCCTACAATGAGCAGTTCTTC. Based on the CDR3 plus reference TRBV28 and TRBJ2-1, the full variable domain is DVKVTQSSRYLVKRTGEKVFLECVQDMDHENMFWYRQDPGLGLRLIYFSYDVKMKEKGDIPEGYSVSREKKERFSLILESASTNQTSMYLCASRWTRSSSYNEQFFGPGTRLTVL.

The J gene is TRBJ2-6, the V gene TRBV11-2; 10 bases are a match to TRBD1. The CDR3 consists of 19 residues. V gave up 3 bases and J gave up 1 base; unmatched junction bases: 9. Looked up from germline, CDR1 is SGHAT and CDR2 is FQNNGV. As DNA, the CDR3 is TGTGCCAGCAGCTTGGGAAGGGGACAGGGGATATCTGGGGCCAACGTCCTGACTTTC. Translation gives CASSLGRGQGISGANVLTF.

The rearrangement links TRBV6-5 to TRBJ1-2; D uncertain. The CDR3 runs 14 residues. The V end lost 6 bases, the J end lost 0 bases, and 11 bases lay between the germline ends. Germline lookup yields CDR1 MNHEY and CDR2 SVGAGI. CDR3 sequence: CASSDLHANYGYTF. For the CDR3, the DNA is TGTGCCAGCAGCGATCTACACGCTAACTATGGCTACACCTTC.

The sample holds a few counts of this clone. This chain joins TRBV19 and TRBJ2-2; 8 bases agree with TRBD1. The CDR3 extends over 17 amino acids. Germline assignment: CDR1 LNHDA and CDR2 SQIVND (reference sequence). With 1 base clipped from V and 4 bases from J, the junction kept 8 bases outside the gene matches. The CDR3 region is CASSIAPQGAGTGELFF. The CDR3, as DNA: TGTGCCAGTAGTATAGCCCCGCAGGGGGCGGGCACCGGGGAGCTGTTTTTT.

The gene calls are TRBV9 and TRBJ2-1, with TRBD2 identical over 13 bases. The CDR3 sequence is 16 residues long. V trimming: 4 bases; J trimming: 10 bases; junction bases outside the gene matches: 11. Germline V gives CDR1 SGDLS, CDR2 YYNGEE. The CDR3: CASSPWGTSGITEQFF. The CDR3, as DNA: TGTGCCAGCAGCCCTTGGGGGACTAGCGGGATAACGGAGCAGTTCTTC.

This clone was picked up one time. The chain recombines TRBV28 with TRBJ1-5, with D unclear. The V gene lost 3 bases and the J gene lost 5 bases, with 8 bases spanning the gap. The CDR3 totals 13 residues. Looked up from germline, CDR1 is MDHEN and CDR2 is SYDVKM. CDR3 in amino acids: CASSFRSHQPQHF. Here the CDR3 DNA reads TGTGCCAGCAGTTTCAGGTCCCATCAGCCCCAGCATTTT.

The rearrangement links TRBV11-3 to TRBJ2-5, with unresolved D. Looked up from germline, CDR1 is SGHNT and CDR2 is YENEEA. The CDR3 spans 14 residues. Trimming took 4 bases from V and 5 from J, leaving 14 bases between them. The CDR3 region is CASSSPREGETQYF. DNA of the CDR3: TGTGCCAGCAGCTCCCCCCGCGAAGGGGAGACCCAGTACTTC.

The chain links TRBV11-2 to TRBJ1-5, with D possibly being TRBD1 (5 bases). This CDR3 has 14 residues. Germline CDR1 is SGHAT and CDR2 is FQNNGV. Trimming shortened V by 6 bases and J by 10 bases, and 19 bases separated the two germline ends. Here the CDR3 DNA reads TGTGCCAGCAGGGATACAGGATCTCTTTCCCCCCAGCATTTT. Residues: CASRDTGSLSPQHF.

This clone has only one observation. The V call is TRBV7-9, the J call TRBJ1-5, with unresolved D. The CDR3 runs 13 residues. Germline CDR1 SEHNR, CDR2 FQNEAQ (reference sequence). Deletions cut 1 base from V and 1 base from J, with 2 bases between. Here the CDR3 DNA reads TGTGCCAGCAGCTTAGTCAGCAATCAGCCCCAGCATTTT. Translation: CASSLVSNQPQHF.

This sequence joins TRBV28 and TRBJ1-2; TRBD1 agrees at 7 bases. Trimming at V came to 9 bases and at J to 2 bases, leaving 9 bases not matched to a gene. This CDR3 has 14 amino acids. Germline CDR1 MDHEN, CDR2 SYDVKM. CDR3 loop: CASHVSQGNYGYTF. The CDR3 coding sequence is TGTGCCAGTCACGTTTCACAGGGGAACTATGGCTACACCTTC.

Concerning this clone: Other DNA sequences in the same sample also yield this CDR3. This chain joins TRBV20-1 and TRBJ2-5; D uncertain. This CDR3 spans 10 amino acids. Germline CDR1 reads DFQATT; CDR2 reads SNEGSKA (reference sequence). Trimming cost V 3 bases and J 1 base, with 0 bases left between them. Here the CDR3 reads CSASQETQYF. CDR3 in DNA: TGCAGTGCTAGCCAAGAGACCCAGTACTTC.

J is TRBJ2-5 and V is TRBV25-1, with D possibly TRBD1 on 6 matching bases. The CDR3 loop spans 13 amino acids. CDR1 MGHDK and CDR2 SYGVNS come from the germline V gene. Trimming left V 6 bases short and J 1 base short, with 9 bases between. The CDR3 bases are TGTGCCAGCAGGGACAGTATCCAAGAGACCCAGTACTTC. As protein: CASRDSIQETQYF.

The genes are TRBV19 and TRBJ2-1, with 7 bases fitting TRBD1. CDR1 is LNHDA and CDR2 is SQIVND in the germline V gene (reference sequence). V lost 6 bases, J lost 1 base, and 12 bases stayed unmatched. The CDR3 consists of 17 residues. The CDR3, as DNA: TGTGCCAGTAGCATAAGGGGAGTACAGGGGTCCTACAATGAGCAGTTCTTC. It specifies CASSIRGVQGSYNEQFF.

The chain links TRBV5-1 to TRBJ2-5; TRBD1 agrees at 12 bases. The CDR3 is made up of 18 amino acids. J lost 1 base, V lost 3 bases, and 10 bases had no gene match. Germline values: CDR1 SGHRS, CDR2 YFSETQ. CDR3 bases: TGCGCCAGCAGCTCGGGACAGGGGGCGCTCTTTGTCCAAGAGACCCAGTACTTC. Residues: CASSSGQGALFVQETQYF.

The chain links TRBV19 to TRBJ1-5; 8 bases match TRBD1. Germline V gene lookup returns CDR1 LNHDA and CDR2 SQIVND (reference sequence). The CDR3 is made up of 12 amino acids. With 8 bases clipped from V and 7 bases from J, the junction kept 4 bases outside the gene matches. The CDR3 bases are TGTGCCAGTCGGACAGGGTCCCAGCCCCAGCATTTT. Translating it yields CASRTGSQPQHF.

The chain employs TRBV28 and TRBJ1-5, with D unclear. V gave up 6 bases and J gave up 4 bases, with 19 bases separating them. Germline-derived CDR1 and CDR2 are MDHEN and SYDVKM. This CDR3 is built from 16 residues. CDR3 sequence: CASSLRFRRRNQPQHF. In nucleotides, the CDR3 is TGTGCCAGCAGCCTGAGGTTCCGCCGGCGTAATCAGCCCCAGCATTTT.

J is TRBJ1-1 and V is TRBV28; 10 bases align to TRBD1. Trimming took 4 bases from V and 4 from J; bases not matched to a gene: 6. In germline, CDR1 is MDHEN, CDR2 SYDVKM. This CDR3 comprises 15 residues. The CDR3 loop is CASSSSGTGATEAFF. CDR3 in DNA: TGTGCCAGCAGTTCGTCCGGGACAGGGGCCACTGAAGCTTTCTTT.

The V call is TRBV5-1, the J call TRBJ2-1; D remains ambiguous. This CDR3 comprises 15 residues. The germline V and J ends were trimmed by 0 bases and 0 bases, with 7 bases remaining between them. CDR1 is SGHRS, CDR2 YFSETQ, per germline. CDR3 coding DNA: TGCGCCAGCAGCTTGGGCCGGAGCTCCTACAATGAGCAGTTCTTC. It codes for CASSLGRSSYNEQFF.

This rearrangement joins TRBV11-1 to TRBJ1-1, with TRBD1 matching over 9 bases. J was trimmed by 4 bases and V by 5 bases; bases with no gene match: 8. From germline, CDR1 is SGHAT and CDR2 FQDESV (reference sequence). This CDR3 contains 15 residues. The CDR3 DNA reads as TGTGCCAGCAGCCCTCCGACAGGGGGAGTCACTGAAGCTTTCTTT. Protein product: CASSPPTGGVTEAFF.

V gene TRBV2 combines with J gene TRBJ2-3; D is uncertain. V shed 6 bases and J shed 4 bases, with 17 bases lying between them. The CDR3 covers 15 residues. CDR1 and CDR2 from the germline V gene are SNHLY and FYNNEI. CDR3 nucleotides: TGTGCCAGCAGCATGACAAGCCAAGGCCCAGATACGCAGTATTTT. Its protein product is CASSMTSQGPDTQYF. Full variable domain (rest looked up from reference TRBV2 and TRBJ2-3): EPEVTQTPSHQVTQMGQEVILRCVPISNHLYFYWYRQILGQKVEFLVSFYNNEISEKSEIFDDQFSVERPDGSNFTLKIRSTKLEDSAMYFCASSMTSQGPDTQYFGPGTRLTVL.

The rearrangement uses TRBV9 and TRBJ2-7, with unresolved D. This CDR3 region has 15 residues. Trimming stripped 0 bases from V and 3 bases from J, with 13 bases between. The germline V gene has CDR1 SGDLS and CDR2 YYNGEE. The CDR3 here is CASSVDYAIIYEQYF. CDR3 DNA sequence: TGTGCCAGCAGCGTAGACTACGCGATAATCTACGAGCAGTACTTC. The full variable domain, in which reference TRBV9 and TRBJ2-7 provide the parts outside the CDR3, is DSGVTQTPKHLITATGQRVTLRCSPRSGDLSVYWYQQSLDQGLQFLIQYYNGEERAKGNILERFSAQQFPDLHSELNLSSLELGDSALYFCASSVDYAIIYEQYFGPGTRLTVT.

The chain carries TRBV10-2 and TRBJ2-7; D perhaps matches TRBD2 (6 bases). Trimming removed 3 bases from V and 4 bases from J, with 16 bases in between. This CDR3 has 15 amino acids. Germline lookup yields CDR1 WSHSY and CDR2 SAAADI. The CDR3 sequence is CASSDPPGSYYEQYF. CDR3 DNA: TGCGCCAGCAGTGATCCCCCCGGGAGCTATTACGAGCAGTACTTC.

As for this clone: Additional DNA sequences in this sample encode the identical CDR3. The chain uses TRBV6-1 and TRBJ1-5; D ambiguous. V gave up 2 bases and J gave up 0 bases, with 5 bases separating them. This CDR3 spans 14 amino acids. The germline V gene encodes CDR1 MNHNS and CDR2 SASEGT. CDR3 bases: TGTGCCAGCAGTGAATCTGGTAGCAATCAGCCCCAGCATTTT. This gives the protein CASSESGSNQPQHF.

This clone was detected once. The chain has TRBV9 and TRBJ2-3; 11 nucleotides match TRBD2. Per germline, CDR1 SGDLS and CDR2 YYNGEE. The CDR3 has 17 residues. J gave up 2 bases and V 0 bases, and 5 bases lay outside the gene matches. The CDR3 reads CASSVEGLAAYTDTQYF. The CDR3 DNA follows: TGTGCCAGCAGCGTAGAGGGACTAGCGGCGTACACAGATACGCAGTATTTT.

In this sample, this clone turned up once. This chain uses TRBV7-2 with TRBJ1-1, with a weak D call TRBD1 (6 bases). Trimming removed 3 bases from V and 4 bases from J, with 12 bases in between. Germline V gene sequence: CDR1 SGHTA, CDR2 FQGNSA. The CDR3 length is 14 residues. The CDR3 coding sequence is TGTGCCAGCAGCTTGACAGGTTTGGGCACTGAAGCTTTCTTT. Translated, it gives CASSLTGLGTEAFF. Together with reference TRBV7-2 and TRBJ1-1, the CDR3 gives the full variable domain: GAGVSQSPSNKVTEKGKDVELRCDPISGHTALYWYRQSLGQGLEFLIYFQGNSAPDKSGLPSDRFSAERTGGSVSTLTIQRTQQEDSAVYLCASSLTGLGTEAFFGQGTRLTVV.

V usage is TRBV13 and J usage is TRBJ2-1; 9 bases map to TRBD2. V shed 5 bases and J 0 bases; nucleotides not matched to a gene: 14. CDR3 size: 19 residues. Germline CDR1 reads PRHDT; CDR2 reads FYEKMQ (reference sequence). The DNA of the CDR3 is TGTGCCAGCAGCACCCTTTGGGGCGGGAGGGCCCCCTCCTACAATGAGCAGTTCTTC. This gives the protein CASSTLWGGRAPSYNEQFF.